These 30 T cell receptor beta chains were sequenced from one sample in a study of cytomegalovirus exposure and HLA in healthy donors. PCR primers comprised 60 Vbeta and 13 Jbeta primers. Sequencing was performed with immunoSEQ multiplex PCR; in TCRdb, only in-frame clones are kept and a portion is missing. The sample holds roughly 98,000 clones; around 77% are singletons and the top ten take approximately 8%. Material for sequencing was PBMCs. These TCRs come from a female donor in good health and CMV-seronegative.

V gene TRBV6-1 combines with J gene TRBJ2-5; D may be TRBD2 (6 bases). The last part of the DNA fits TRBJ2-7 better; the J call may be wrong. CDR1 MNHNS and CDR2 SASEGT come from the germline V gene. The CDR3 is made up of 13 amino acids. Written as DNA, the CDR3 is TGTGCCAGCTGCCTAGCGTCCTCCTACGAGCAGTACTTC. Translating gives CASCLASSYEQYF.

The table lists this clone with a few counts. The J gene is TRBJ2-5, the V gene TRBV7-5; TRBD1, the table's D call, lacks a check against the DNA. TRBV7-5 is a pseudogene segment. The CDR3 length is 14 residues. The CDR3 nucleotides read TGTGCCAGAAGCCCATCGCCAGTCCAAGAGACCCAGTACTTC. The encoded protein is CARSPSPVQETQYF.

V and J are TRBV7-2 and TRBJ1-1, with D unresolved. The germline CDR1 and CDR2 sequences are SGHTA and FQGNSA. The length of the CDR3 is 13 residues. Trimming pared 1 base from V and 1 base from J, leaving 4 bases between. This chain's CDR3 is CASSLEQNTEAFF. The CDR3 coding sequence is TGTGCCAGCAGCTTAGAACAGAACACTGAAGCTTTCTTT.

The CDR3 loop is CASSEVSSYNEQFF. The CDR3 coding sequence is TGTGCCAGTAGCGAGGTGAGCTCCTACAATGAGCAGTTCTTC. This chain connects TRBV19 to TRBJ2-1; D not certain. V lost 6 bases and J 0 bases, leaving 9 bases between the germline ends. CDR1 LNHDA and CDR2 SQIVND come from the germline V gene (reference sequence). This CDR3 contains 14 residues.

J is TRBJ2-1 and V is TRBV9; TRBD2 might be the D (5 bases). Trimming cost V 3 bases and J 4 bases, with 14 bases left between them. There are 15 residues in the CDR3. Germline lookup yields CDR1 SGDLS and CDR2 YYNGEE. The CDR3 region has the DNA TGTGCCAGCAGCGGGGGAAGCGGCCCATACAATGAGCAGTTCTTC. Residues: CASSGGSGPYNEQFF.

The chain couples TRBV7-3 to TRBJ1-6; maybe TRBD1 (5 bases). Trimming removed 5 bases at V and 9 bases at J, with 14 bases between. Germline CDR1 is SGHTA and CDR2 is FQGTGA. This CDR3 has 14 residues. CDR3 loop: CASSLGWDSSPLHF. Written as DNA, the CDR3 is TGTGCCAGCAGCCTTGGGTGGGACTCTTCACCCCTCCACTTT.

This chain connects TRBV2 to TRBJ1-4; possibly TRBD1 for D (6 bases). The ends were cut back, 0 bases at V and 5 bases at J, with 10 bases in the middle. Germline V CDR1 and CDR2: SNHLY, FYNNEI. The CDR3 sequence is 15 residues long. The CDR3 DNA reads as TGTGCCAGCAGTGAAGCGCCAGGGGACAATGAAAAACTGTTTTTT. Protein product: CASSEAPGDNEKLFF.

J is TRBJ1-3 and V is TRBV4-1; D remains ambiguous. Germline CDR1 MGHRA, CDR2 YSYEKL. The CDR3 sequence is 15 residues long. Between the trimmed V and J ends, which lost 3 bases and 0 bases, there was a span of 9 bases. CDR3 DNA sequence: TGCGCCAGCAGCCAGGCCAGGCTCTCTGGAAACACCATATATTTT. Translation: CASSQARLSGNTIYF.

This sequence joins TRBV11-2 and TRBJ2-5, with no clear D. The V gene's germline CDR1 is SGHAT and CDR2 FQNNGV. V gave up 3 bases and J gave up 2 bases, with 7 bases separating them. This CDR3 has 13 residues. The CDR3 spells CASSLNGQETQYF. CDR3 coding DNA: TGTGCCAGCAGCTTGAACGGGCAAGAGACCCAGTACTTC.

V and J are TRBV7-2 and TRBJ2-7; D remains unclear. Germline V gives CDR1 SGHTA, CDR2 FQGNSA. Trimming removed 1 base at V and 5 bases at J, with 12 bases between. The CDR3 loop spans 14 amino acids. The CDR3 coding sequence is TGTGCCAGCAGCTTAGAATCCACACGGGACGAGCAGTACTTC. It codes for CASSLESTRDEQYF.

The rearrangement uses TRBV30 and TRBJ2-3, with TRBD2 as a possible D gene (6 bases). The CDR3 is 13 residues long. CDR1 and CDR2 from the germline V gene are GTSNPN and SVGIG (reference sequence). Trimming took 8 bases from V and 2 from J, leaving 14 bases between them. The CDR3 nucleotides read TGTGCCCGATCTGGGGGGTACACAGATACGCAGTATTTT. Translation: CARSGGYTDTQYF.

This chain joins TRBV28 and TRBJ2-3, with 11 bases that match TRBD2. Germline V gives CDR1 MDHEN, CDR2 SYDVKM. The CDR3 contains 17 residues. CDR3 protein: CAGASGRYTLSTDTQYF. The CDR3, as DNA: TGTGCAGGGGCTAGCGGGAGGTATACTCTTAGCACAGATACGCAGTATTTT.

V and J are TRBV28 and TRBJ1-1, with a possible D match to TRBD1 (5 bases). Between the trimmed V and J ends, which lost 6 bases and 5 bases, there was a span of 10 bases. CDR3 size: 12 residues. Germline CDR1 reads MDHEN; CDR2 reads SYDVKM. The CDR3 DNA reads TGTGCCAGCAGCGCATCAGGGACTGAAGCTTTCTTT. Translated: CASSASGTEAFF.

This clone appeared a single time. The gene calls are TRBV7-2 and TRBJ1-6; D is perhaps TRBD1 (5 bases). Germline V lookup: CDR1 SGHTA, CDR2 FQGNSA. The CDR3 runs to 15 residues. Trimming took 5 bases from V and 10 from J, leaving 18 bases between them. DNA of the CDR3: TGTGCCAGCAGCCCCACTTCGGGGGGTGGGTCACCCCTCCACTTT. Translation gives CASSPTSGGGSPLHF.

This sequence joins TRBV5-1 and TRBJ2-7; 7 nucleotides agree with TRBD2. The CDR3 is made up of 15 amino acids. Germline CDR1 and CDR2: SGHRS and YFSETQ. J gave up 5 bases and V 0 bases, and 8 bases lay outside the gene matches. CDR3 in amino acids: CASSLERGGTNEQYF. CDR3 DNA: TGCGCCAGCAGCTTGGAACGCGGGGGAACCAACGAGCAGTACTTC.

This clone occurred once. The chain is built from TRBV5-1 and TRBJ1-5; D is perhaps TRBD1 (6 bases). The germline gives CDR1 SGHRS, CDR2 YFSETQ. V was trimmed by 3 bases and J by 7 bases, leaving 14 bases between them. The CDR3 covers 14 residues. CDR3 protein: CASSSGGAGQPQHF. The CDR3 DNA is TGCGCCAGCAGCTCGGGGGGGGCTGGACAGCCCCAGCATTTT.

This clone was observed once. The V gene is TRBV7-9, the J gene TRBJ2-4, with 7 bases aligning to TRBD1. Germline CDR1 reads SEHNR; CDR2 reads FQNEAQ (reference sequence). This CDR3 has 15 amino acids. Unmatched junction bases numbered 5, after V lost 6 bases and J lost 0 bases. The CDR3 DNA sequence: TGTGCCAGCAGTCCACAGGGGATAGCCAAAAACATTCAGTACTTC. This encodes CASSPQGIAKNIQYF.

This chain links TRBV28 with TRBJ2-1, with 8 bases fitting TRBD1. Germline V lookup: CDR1 MDHEN, CDR2 SYDVKM. The CDR3 totals 16 residues. V shed 1 base, J shed 2 bases, and the junction held 4 bases outside the gene matches. DNA of the CDR3: TGTGCCAGCAGTTTATTCGGACAGGGCACCTACAATGAGCAGTTCTTC. It translates to CASSLFGQGTYNEQFF.

This chain joins TRBV9 and TRBJ1-4; D is perhaps TRBD1 (6 bases). The length of the CDR3 is 14 residues. The germline CDR1 and CDR2 sequences are SGDLS and YYNGEE. V was shortened by 0 bases and J by 8 bases, with 11 bases between the two germline ends. The CDR3 DNA follows: TGTGCCAGCAGCGTAGGGCAGGGGCGGGAAAAACTGTTTTTT. Translation: CASSVGQGREKLFF.

The chain recombines TRBV11-3 with TRBJ2-1; TRBD1 is a possible D gene (6 bases). V was cut by 5 bases and J by 0 bases, with 14 bases left in between. Germline CDR1 is SGHNT and CDR2 is YENEEA. The length of the CDR3 is 16 residues. The CDR3 DNA reads as TGTGCCAGCAGCCCCGGACAGCGAAACTCCTACAATGAGCAGTTCTTC. As protein: CASSPGQRNSYNEQFF.

The V and J genes are TRBV30 and TRBJ2-5, with 9 positions matching TRBD2. V was pared by 2 bases and J by 0 bases, with 7 bases of the junction left unmatched. CDR1 and CDR2 from the germline V gene are GTSNPN and SVGIG (reference sequence). This CDR3 has 16 residues. The CDR3 reads CAWSSSGGVHQETQYF. The CDR3, as DNA: TGTGCCTGGAGTAGTAGCGGGGGCGTACACCAAGAGACCCAGTACTTC.

The rearrangement uses TRBV14 and TRBJ1-3; no reliable D call. The V end lost 0 bases, the J end lost 2 bases, and 8 bases lay between the germline ends. Germline V lookup: CDR1 SGHDN, CDR2 FVKESK. This CDR3 region has 15 residues. In nucleotides, the CDR3 is TGTGCCAGCAGCCAAGATCGCGGGACTGGAAACACCATATATTTT. Residues: CASSQDRGTGNTIYF.

The chain recombines TRBV5-8 with TRBJ2-5, with D possibly matching TRBD2 (7 bases). The CDR3 length is 15 residues. V was trimmed by 1 base and J by 5 bases, leaving 15 bases between them. CDR1 SGHTS and CDR2 YDEGEE come from the germline V gene. As DNA, the CDR3 is TGTGCCAGCAGCTTGTGGGGGGGCGAGGGGGAGACCCAGTACTTC. It encodes CASSLWGGEGETQYF.

The chain couples TRBV7-3 to TRBJ2-5, with D maybe TRBD2 (5 bases). V shed 1 base and J shed 5 bases, with 14 bases lying between them. Germline lookup yields CDR1 SGHTA and CDR2 FQGTGA. The CDR3 totals 15 residues. CDR3 loop: CASSLSAHSGETQYF. For the CDR3, the DNA is TGTGCCAGCAGCTTAAGTGCCCATTCGGGGGAGACCCAGTACTTC. Supplemented by reference TRBV7-3 and TRBJ2-5, the full variable domain reads GAGVSQTPSNKVTEKGKYVELRCDPISGHTALYWYRQSLGQGPEFLIYFQGTGAADDSGLPNDRFFAVRPEGSVSTLKIQRTERGDSAVYLCASSLSAHSGETQYFGPGTRLLVL.

The chain is built from TRBV28 and TRBJ1-1, with D unclear. The CDR3 totals 14 residues. Trimming removed 7 bases from V and 1 base from J, with 13 bases in between. The germline V gene has CDR1 MDHEN and CDR2 SYDVKM. CDR3 DNA sequence: TGTGCCAGCACCGATTACTCCTCGAACACTGAAGCTTTCTTT. Its protein is CASTDYSSNTEAFF.

The genes are TRBV28 and TRBJ1-2; maybe TRBD1 (5 bases). This CDR3 has 14 amino acids. Germline loops: CDR1 MDHEN, CDR2 SYDVKM. Trimming removed 10 bases at V and 4 bases at J, with 19 bases between. The CDR3 spells CAILRGGEIYGYTF. The CDR3 DNA is TGTGCCATCCTGAGAGGAGGGGAGATCTATGGCTACACCTTC.

This clone was found once. The rearrangement uses TRBV6-4 and TRBJ1-2, with D possibly TRBD1 on 5 matching bases. The V gene's germline CDR1 is MRHNA and CDR2 SNTAGT. V lost 5 bases and J 7 bases, leaving 14 bases between the germline ends. This CDR3 spans 13 amino acids. As DNA, the CDR3 is TGTGCCAGCAGTTCAGGGAGGACCGGTGGCTACACCTTC. Translating it yields CASSSGRTGGYTF.

The rearrangement links TRBV4-1 to TRBJ2-3, with TRBD2 as a possible D gene (5 bases). Germline CDR1 reads MGHRA; CDR2 reads YSYEKL. This CDR3 region has 15 residues. V lost 0 bases and J lost 6, with 13 bases in between. This chain's CDR3 is CASSQDGLARDTQYF. CDR3 DNA sequence: TGCGCCAGCAGCCAAGATGGGTTAGCGAGGGATACGCAGTATTTT.

The genes are TRBV10-2 and TRBJ2-7; 10 bases fit TRBD1. The CDR3 has 14 residues. The junction had 5 bases not matched to a gene; V was cut back by 5 bases and J by 4 bases. Germline V lookup: CDR1 WSHSY, CDR2 SAAADI. CDR3 residues: CASSSGQGSYEQYF. CDR3 nucleotide sequence: TGCGCCAGCAGTTCGGGACAGGGGTCTTACGAGCAGTACTTC.

This rearrangement joins TRBV7-8 to TRBJ2-3, with a possible D match to TRBD2 (7 bases). CDR1 and CDR2 from the germline V gene are SGHVS and FQNEAQ. Trimming took 5 bases from V and 6 from J, leaving 21 bases between them. CDR3 length equals 16 residues. The CDR3 DNA follows: TGTGCCAGCAGCACAGGCGGGGGCGGCGCGAGGGATACGCAGTATTTT. The encoded protein is CASSTGGGGARDTQYF. The full variable domain, completed using reference TRBV7-8 and TRBJ2-3, is GAGVSQSPRYKVAKRGQDVALRCDPISGHVSLFWYQQALGQGPEFLTYFQNEAQLDKSGLPSDRFFAERPEGSVSTLKIQRTQQEDSAVYLCASSTGGGGARDTQYFGPGTRLTVL.